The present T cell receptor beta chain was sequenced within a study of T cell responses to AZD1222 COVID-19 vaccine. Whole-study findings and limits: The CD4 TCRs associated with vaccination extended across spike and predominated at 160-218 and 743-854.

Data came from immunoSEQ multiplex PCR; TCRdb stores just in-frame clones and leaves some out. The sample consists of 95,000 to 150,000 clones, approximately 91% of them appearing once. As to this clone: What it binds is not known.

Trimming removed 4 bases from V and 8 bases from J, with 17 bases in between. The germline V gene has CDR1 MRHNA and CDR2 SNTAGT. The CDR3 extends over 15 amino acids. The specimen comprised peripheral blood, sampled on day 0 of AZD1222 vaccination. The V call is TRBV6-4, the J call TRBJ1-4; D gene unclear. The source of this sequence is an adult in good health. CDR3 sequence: CASSGLTSSGEKLFF. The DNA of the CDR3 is TGTGCCAGCAGTGGCCTGACCAGTTCCGGCGAAAAACTGTTTTTT.